This T cell receptor (beta chain) was retrieved from a study of radiotherapy plus CTLA-4 blockade in lung cancer. Study-level points and caveats: In blood, TCR clones derived from the tumor expanded after radiotherapy plus ipilimumab.

The assay was immunoSEQ multiplex PCR, and TCRdb's table has in-frame clones only and misses some. Of tens of thousands of clones listed, 79% are singletons. The CDR3 runs 17 residues. Trimming stripped 3 bases from V and 3 bases from J, with 21 bases between. The germline CDR1 and CDR2 sequences are KGHSH and LQKENI. Comments on this clone: The antigen remains undetermined.

The chain combines TRBV18 with TRBJ2-7; D uncertain. Sequencing was performed on peripheral blood, taken from a patient treated with radiotherapy plus ipilimumab. This clonotype was sampled from a human donor with non-small cell lung cancer who had a complete response to radiotherapy plus ipilimumab. This chain's CDR3 is CASSPRRVGQGLYEQYF. CDR3 DNA sequence: TGTGCCAGCTCACCCCGCCGGGTAGGGCAAGGCCTCTACGAGCAGTACTTC.